These T cell receptor beta chains were read from a single sample in a study of T cell responses to AZD1222 COVID-19 vaccine. The data were produced by immunoSEQ multiplex PCR, yet TCRdb's version contains in-frame clones alone and is incomplete. The profile shows roughly 140,000 clones, roughly 92% of them singletons. The source was peripheral blood, collected 28 days after the second AZD1222 dose. All receptors come from an adult who received the AZD1222 COVID-19 vaccine. Both conserved end residues are part of each CDR3. A D gene is named only where the DNA matches it firmly. For some rows the clone size is stated as once, few or many, or as a class when expanded; others skip it.

j_call: TRBJ2-2
clone_size: -
v_call: TRBV9
d_call: -
cdr3_aa: CASSVAMRGKSTGELFF
cdr3_nt: TGTGCCAGCAGCGTAGCCATGAGGGGGAAGTCCACCGGGGAGCTGTTTTTT

j_call: TRBJ2-5
clone_size: -
v_call: TRBV5-1
d_call: -
cdr3_aa: CASSSLEVTGDQHF
cdr3_nt: TGCGCCAGCAGCTCCCTGGAAGTGACTGGGGACCAGCACTTC

j_call: TRBJ2-3
clone_size: few
v_call: TRBV7-3
d_call: TRBD1
cdr3_aa: CASSRTGVGDTQYF
cdr3_nt: TGTGCCAGCAGCAGGACAGGGGTCGGGGATACGCAGTATTTT

j_call: TRBJ1-6
clone_size: -
v_call: TRBV7-8
d_call: -
cdr3_aa: CASSLTSYNSPLHF
cdr3_nt: TGTGCCAGCAGCTTAACCTCCTATAATTCACCCCTCCACTTT

j_call: TRBJ2-5
clone_size: -
v_call: TRBV3-1/TRBV3-2
d_call: -
cdr3_aa: CASSITAVGTQYF
cdr3_nt: TGTGCCAGCAGCATAACGGCCGTCGGGACCCAGTACTTC

j_call: TRBJ1-5
clone_size: -
v_call: TRBV20-1
d_call: -
cdr3_aa: CSASQWAENWNQPQHF
cdr3_nt: TGCAGTGCTAGTCAGTGGGCGGAAAATTGGAATCAGCCCCAGCATTTT

j_call: TRBJ1-3
clone_size: once
v_call: TRBV30
d_call: -
cdr3_aa: CAWSVLPLSGNTIYF
cdr3_nt: TGTGCCTGGAGTGTACTCCCACTCTCTGGAAACACCATATATTTT

j_call: TRBJ2-1
clone_size: -
v_call: TRBV2
d_call: -
cdr3_aa: CASSDARGWVNEQFF
cdr3_nt: TGTGCCAGCAGTGACGCCCGAGGGTGGGTCAATGAGCAGTTCTTC

j_call: TRBJ1-2
clone_size: -
v_call: TRBV4-3
d_call: TRBD1
cdr3_aa: CASSQGTGGFYGYTF
cdr3_nt: TGCGCCAGCAGCCAAGGAACAGGGGGGTTCTATGGCTACACCTTC

j_call: TRBJ2-3
clone_size: once
v_call: TRBV19
d_call: TRBD2
cdr3_aa: CASSMIAGASSTDTQYF
cdr3_nt: TGTGCCAGTAGTATGATAGCGGGGGCCTCTAGCACAGATACGCAGTATTTT

j_call: TRBJ2-1
clone_size: -
v_call: TRBV6-5
d_call: -
cdr3_aa: CASSPSGRYNEQFF
cdr3_nt: TGTGCCAGCAGCCCCTCAGGGCGATACAATGAGCAGTTCTTC

j_call: TRBJ2-7
clone_size: once
v_call: TRBV10-3
d_call: -
cdr3_aa: CATTGTSEQYF
cdr3_nt: TGTGCCACAACCGGGACAAGTGAGCAGTACTTC

j_call: TRBJ2-7
clone_size: -
v_call: TRBV27
d_call: -
cdr3_aa: CASSLLGLGEQYF
cdr3_nt: TGTGCCAGCAGTTTATTAGGGCTCGGCGAGCAGTACTTC

j_call: TRBJ2-2
clone_size: -
v_call: TRBV7-2
d_call: TRBD1
cdr3_aa: CASSFTSGQGITGELFF
cdr3_nt: TGTGCCAGCAGCTTTACCTCGGGACAGGGTATCACCGGGGAGCTGTTTTTT

j_call: TRBJ2-1
clone_size: -
v_call: TRBV15
d_call: TRBD2
cdr3_aa: CATSPHGGGSYNEQFF
cdr3_nt: TGTGCCACCAGCCCCCACGGGGGGGGTTCCTACAATGAGCAGTTCTTC

j_call: TRBJ1-4
clone_size: -
v_call: TRBV27
d_call: -
cdr3_aa: CASSLDHRDEKLFF
cdr3_nt: TGTGCCAGCAGTTTAGACCATAGGGATGAAAAACTGTTTTTT

j_call: TRBJ1-1
clone_size: -
v_call: TRBV29-1
d_call: -
cdr3_aa: CSVAAGVDLGEAFF
cdr3_nt: TGCAGCGTTGCGGCAGGGGTAGATTTGGGTGAAGCTTTCTTT

j_call: TRBJ2-1
clone_size: once
v_call: TRBV5-4
d_call: -
cdr3_aa: CASSPSRGIGEQFF
cdr3_nt: TGTGCCAGCAGCCCATCCCGGGGGATTGGAGAGCAGTTCTTC

j_call: TRBJ1-2
clone_size: -
v_call: TRBV19
d_call: TRBD1
cdr3_aa: CASSMTGSTGSFGYTF
cdr3_nt: TGTGCCAGTAGTATGACAGGGTCCACAGGGAGCTTTGGCTACACCTTC

j_call: TRBJ2-3
clone_size: -
v_call: TRBV11-2
d_call: TRBD2
cdr3_aa: CASRVGLAGGDTQYF
cdr3_nt: TGTGCCAGCAGAGTGGGTCTAGCGGGAGGGGATACGCAGTATTTT

j_call: TRBJ1-4
clone_size: -
v_call: TRBV7-9
d_call: -
cdr3_aa: CASSHNRAPYEKLFF
cdr3_nt: TGTGCCAGCAGCCACAACAGGGCCCCCTATGAAAAACTGTTTTTT

j_call: TRBJ2-2
clone_size: -
v_call: TRBV9
d_call: TRBD2
cdr3_aa: CASSPLGTSGTANTGELFF
cdr3_nt: TGTGCCAGCAGCCCCTTGGGGACTAGCGGGACCGCGAACACCGGGGAGCTGTTTTTT

j_call: TRBJ2-3
clone_size: -
v_call: TRBV19
d_call: -
cdr3_aa: CASSITQKDTQYF
cdr3_nt: TGTGCCAGTAGTATTACTCAGAAAGATACGCAGTATTTT

j_call: TRBJ2-1
clone_size: -
v_call: TRBV11-3
d_call: -
cdr3_aa: CASSPALVGRSEQFF
cdr3_nt: TGTGCCAGCAGCCCGGCCTTGGTCGGGAGAAGTGAGCAGTTCTTC

j_call: TRBJ1-4
clone_size: -
v_call: TRBV19
d_call: TRBD1
cdr3_aa: CASSKGQGSEKLFF
cdr3_nt: TGTGCCAGTAGTAAGGGACAGGGCTCTGAAAAACTGTTTTTT

j_call: TRBJ2-5
clone_size: -
v_call: TRBV12-5
d_call: TRBD1
cdr3_aa: CASGGIGQGDETQYF
cdr3_nt: TGTGCTAGTGGCGGAATCGGACAGGGCGACGAGACCCAGTACTTC

j_call: TRBJ1-2
clone_size: -
v_call: TRBV7-2
d_call: -
cdr3_aa: CASSFFREKEYGYTF
cdr3_nt: TGTGCCAGCAGCTTCTTTAGGGAAAAGGAGTATGGCTACACCTTC

j_call: TRBJ2-2
clone_size: once
v_call: TRBV11-3
d_call: -
cdr3_aa: CASSLGVGGSTGELFF
cdr3_nt: TGTGCCAGCAGCTTAGGTGTAGGGGGTAGCACCGGGGAGCTGTTTTTT

j_call: TRBJ1-4
clone_size: -
v_call: TRBV5-6
d_call: -
cdr3_aa: CASSFGPGEMRKLFF
cdr3_nt: TGTGCCAGCAGCTTTGGTCCAGGGGAAATGAGGAAACTGTTTTTT

j_call: TRBJ1-5
clone_size: -
v_call: TRBV27
d_call: -
cdr3_aa: CASSSTPRALRGNQPQHF
cdr3_nt: TGTGCCAGCAGTTCCACGCCCAGGGCCTTGAGGGGCAATCAGCCCCAGCATTTT

j_call: TRBJ1-5
clone_size: -
v_call: TRBV12-3/TRBV12-4
d_call: -
cdr3_aa: CASSLGENQPQHF
cdr3_nt: TGTGCCAGCAGTTTGGGGGAGAATCAGCCCCAGCATTTT

j_call: TRBJ2-3
clone_size: -
v_call: TRBV10-3
d_call: TRBD2
cdr3_aa: CAISDPGLAVRDTQYF
cdr3_nt: TGTGCCATCAGCGACCCGGGACTAGCGGTGAGGGATACGCAGTATTTT

j_call: TRBJ2-5
clone_size: once
v_call: TRBV7-2
d_call: -
cdr3_aa: CASSLDGSQETQYF
cdr3_nt: TGTGCCAGCAGCTTAGACGGGAGCCAAGAGACCCAGTACTTC